This is a list of T cell receptor beta chains from one sample in a study of T-cell reconstitution after alpha-beta-depleted transplantation in children. Via MiXCR, TCRdb re-called the PCR reads, giving one row per CDR3 protein. This table has 200,000 or so distinct CDR3 sequences, about 6% appearing once. Here the sequenced sample was PBMCs, taken before TCRalphabeta/CD19-depleted stem cell transplant. These receptors all stem from a girl under three years old with combined immunodeficiency, due to receive a stem cell transplant. The CDR3 runs from the conserved cysteine through the conserved F or W. The order of the fields is J gene, V gene, D gene, clone size, CDR3 DNA, CDR3 protein. The D gene is left open where the match is weak. For some rows the clone size is stated as once, few or many, or as a class when expanded; others skip it.

j_gene: TRBJ1-2
v_gene: TRBV12-3/TRBV12-4
d_gene: .
abundance: few
CDR3nt: TGTGCCAGCAGTTTTACTCCCCATGGCTACACCTTC
CDR3aa: CASSFTPHGYTF

j_gene: TRBJ2-7
v_gene: TRBV28
d_gene: .
abundance: many
CDR3nt: TGTGCCAGCAGTTTAGGGGGACCAGCCTACGAGCAGTACTTC
CDR3aa: CASSLGGPAYEQYF

j_gene: TRBJ1-5
v_gene: TRBV2
d_gene: .
abundance: many
CDR3nt: TGTGCCAGCAGTCAGGGTACAGGACATCAGCCCCAGCATTTT
CDR3aa: CASSQGTGHQPQHF

j_gene: TRBJ2-1
v_gene: TRBV29-1
d_gene: .
abundance: few
CDR3nt: TGCAGCGTTTTGTTAAGAAGAGGGGTAAATGAGCAGTTCTTC
CDR3aa: CSVLLRRGVNEQFF

j_gene: TRBJ2-5
v_gene: TRBV20-1
d_gene: .
abundance: many
CDR3nt: TGCAGTGCTAGACGCACGCCGGGACAAAGTCGGGAGACCCAGTACTTC
CDR3aa: CSARRTPGQSRETQYF

j_gene: TRBJ2-7
v_gene: TRBV6-5
d_gene: TRBD1
abundance: many
CDR3nt: TGTGCCAGCAGTTCATTACACAGGGGCCTGACCTACGAGCAGTACTTC
CDR3aa: CASSSLHRGLTYEQYF

j_gene: TRBJ1-2
v_gene: TRBV28
d_gene: TRBD1
abundance: many
CDR3nt: TGTGCCAGCAGTTTAGGACAGGTCTATGGCTACACCTTC
CDR3aa: CASSLGQVYGYTF

j_gene: TRBJ2-1
v_gene: TRBV12-3/TRBV12-4
d_gene: .
abundance: many
CDR3nt: TGTGCCAGCAGTTTAGTGAGCGACAACAATGAGCAGTTCTTC
CDR3aa: CASSLVSDNNEQFF

j_gene: TRBJ1-6
v_gene: TRBV27
d_gene: .
abundance: .
CDR3nt: TGTGCCAGCAGCCCATCGGATAAATGGAATTCACCCCTCCACTTT
CDR3aa: CASSPSDKWNSPLHF

j_gene: TRBJ2-5
v_gene: TRBV4-2
d_gene: .
abundance: many
CDR3nt: TGTGCCAGCAGCCAAGAGCACCGGAGGGAGACCCAGTACTTC
CDR3aa: CASSQEHRRETQYF

j_gene: TRBJ2-7
v_gene: TRBV12-3/TRBV12-4
d_gene: .
abundance: many
CDR3nt: TGTGCCAGCAGTTTTAATCCATCCTACGAGCAGTACTTC
CDR3aa: CASSFNPSYEQYF

j_gene: TRBJ2-1
v_gene: TRBV28
d_gene: .
abundance: .
CDR3nt: TGTGCCAGCAGTTTCTTTGTCAGCCGGGCCCTAGTAGATGAGCAGTTCTTC
CDR3aa: CASSFFVSRALVDEQFF

j_gene: TRBJ2-4
v_gene: TRBV20-1
d_gene: .
abundance: many
CDR3nt: TGCAGTGCTAGGGATGGTAGCAAAAACATTCAGTACTTC
CDR3aa: CSARDGSKNIQYF

j_gene: TRBJ2-7
v_gene: TRBV7-9
d_gene: TRBD1
abundance: many
CDR3nt: TGTGCCAGCAGCACGACAGGGGGTATAACCTACGAGCAGTACTTC
CDR3aa: CASSTTGGITYEQYF

j_gene: TRBJ1-5
v_gene: TRBV30
d_gene: .
abundance: few
CDR3nt: TGTGCCTGGAGTATCCCCAGGGGTCTTAGCAATCAGCCCCAGCATTTT
CDR3aa: CAWSIPRGLSNQPQHF

j_gene: TRBJ2-3
v_gene: TRBV2
d_gene: TRBD2
abundance: many
CDR3nt: TGTGCCAGCAGGGGGACTAGCGGCGGGGCAGATACGCAGTATTTT
CDR3aa: CASRGTSGGADTQYF

j_gene: TRBJ2-2
v_gene: TRBV6-2/TRBV6-3
d_gene: .
abundance: many
CDR3nt: TGTGCCAGCAGTCCCCTGGACAGTTTGAGCGGGGAGCTGTTTTTT
CDR3aa: CASSPLDSLSGELFF

j_gene: TRBJ2-1
v_gene: TRBV7-8
d_gene: .
abundance: many
CDR3nt: TGTGCCAGCAGCTCCACACTGGGGTTCGATGAGCAGTTCTTC
CDR3aa: CASSSTLGFDEQFF

j_gene: TRBJ2-1
v_gene: TRBV12-3/TRBV12-4
d_gene: .
abundance: many
CDR3nt: TGTGCCAGCAGTTTAGCGCAGGGACCACGCCCGGACCTGCGATACAATGAGCAGTTCTTC
CDR3aa: CASSLAQGPRPDLRYNEQFF

j_gene: TRBJ2-5
v_gene: TRBV7-3
d_gene: .
abundance: many
CDR3nt: TGTGCCAGCAGCTTAACGAGCGGAGGGGAGACCCAGTACTTC
CDR3aa: CASSLTSGGETQYF

j_gene: TRBJ2-6
v_gene: TRBV28
d_gene: TRBD1
abundance: many
CDR3nt: TGTGCCAGCAGTTTCCCGCCCAGGGGGCCTGGGGCCAACGTCCTGACTTTC
CDR3aa: CASSFPPRGPGANVLTF

j_gene: TRBJ2-7
v_gene: TRBV20-1
d_gene: TRBD2
abundance: many
CDR3nt: TGCAGTGCTAGAGATTTTAGCGGGAGCTACGAGCAGTACTTC
CDR3aa: CSARDFSGSYEQYF

j_gene: TRBJ2-5
v_gene: TRBV7-2
d_gene: .
abundance: many
CDR3nt: TGTGCCAGCATCGACCCCGGCTTACCCCAGGAGACCCAGTACTTC
CDR3aa: CASIDPGLPQETQYF

j_gene: TRBJ2-1
v_gene: TRBV12-3/TRBV12-4
d_gene: .
abundance: few
CDR3nt: TGTGCCACCCTGCGGGGGCCCTACAATGAGCAGTTCTTC
CDR3aa: CATLRGPYNEQFF

j_gene: TRBJ1-1
v_gene: TRBV6-2/TRBV6-3
d_gene: .
abundance: few
CDR3nt: TGTGCCAGCAGTTATCCGGGACCGACGAACACTGAAGCTTTCTTT
CDR3aa: CASSYPGPTNTEAFF

j_gene: TRBJ2-1
v_gene: TRBV28
d_gene: .
abundance: many
CDR3nt: TGTGCCAGCAGTTATGCCAATGAGCAGTTCTTC
CDR3aa: CASSYANEQFF

j_gene: TRBJ2-7
v_gene: TRBV7-8
d_gene: TRBD1
abundance: few
CDR3nt: TGTGCCAGCAGCTTACCGGGACAGGGGGCCCACGAGCAGTACTTC
CDR3aa: CASSLPGQGAHEQYF

j_gene: TRBJ2-7
v_gene: TRBV7-8
d_gene: .
abundance: many
CDR3nt: TGTGCCAGCAGCTTCCTAGGACGGAGCTACGAGCAGTACTTC
CDR3aa: CASSFLGRSYEQYF

j_gene: TRBJ1-1
v_gene: TRBV4-1
d_gene: .
abundance: many
CDR3nt: TGCGCCAGCAGCCAAGGGCGGGCGAGTATAGAAGCTTTCTTT
CDR3aa: CASSQGRASIEAFF

j_gene: TRBJ2-5
v_gene: TRBV20-1
d_gene: TRBD1
abundance: few
CDR3nt: TGCAGTGCTAGAGGACTAAGGGACAGAGTACAAGAGACCCAGTACTTC
CDR3aa: CSARGLRDRVQETQYF

j_gene: TRBJ2-5
v_gene: TRBV20-1
d_gene: .
abundance: many
CDR3nt: TGCAGTGCTAGAGAGGTGAATTATGATATCGAGACCCAGTACTTC
CDR3aa: CSAREVNYDIETQYF

j_gene: TRBJ1-1
v_gene: TRBV4-3
d_gene: .
abundance: many
CDR3nt: TGCGCCAGCAGCCAAGATGCGGGGGCGGGGGTGGAAGCTTTCTTT
CDR3aa: CASSQDAGAGVEAFF

j_gene: TRBJ2-7
v_gene: TRBV13
d_gene: .
abundance: .
CDR3nt: TGTGCCAGCAGCTCCCCAGCGGGCGAGCAGTACTTC
CDR3aa: CASSSPAGEQYF

j_gene: TRBJ2-1
v_gene: TRBV2
d_gene: TRBD1
abundance: .
CDR3nt: TGTGCCAGCAGTGAAACACAGGGGATGGGCGATGAGCAGTTCTTC
CDR3aa: CASSETQGMGDEQFF

j_gene: TRBJ2-2
v_gene: TRBV12-3/TRBV12-4
d_gene: .
abundance: many
CDR3nt: TGTGCCAGCAGTTTAAGAGAGTCCGGGGAGCTGTTTTTT
CDR3aa: CASSLRESGELFF

j_gene: TRBJ1-2
v_gene: TRBV29-1
d_gene: .
abundance: .
CDR3nt: TGCAGCGTGGCGGGATTCGGTAAAACAACTAACTATGGCTACACCTTC
CDR3aa: CSVAGFGKTTNYGYTF

j_gene: TRBJ2-2
v_gene: TRBV4-1
d_gene: .
abundance: many
CDR3nt: TGCGCCAGCAGCCAGACTAGTTTGGCCGGGGAGCTGTTTTTT
CDR3aa: CASSQTSLAGELFF

j_gene: TRBJ2-1
v_gene: TRBV29-1
d_gene: TRBD1
abundance: many
CDR3nt: TGCAGCGTTACTCCGGGACAAGGGGCACCAGGGGGGCAGTTCTTC
CDR3aa: CSVTPGQGAPGGQFF

j_gene: TRBJ2-7
v_gene: TRBV7-3
d_gene: TRBD1
abundance: many
CDR3nt: TGTGCCAGCAGCTTAGGGGACAGTTTCGCCTACGAGCAGTACTTC
CDR3aa: CASSLGDSFAYEQYF

j_gene: TRBJ2-5
v_gene: TRBV15
d_gene: TRBD2
abundance: many
CDR3nt: TGTGCCACCAGCAGAGATGATTCCAGGCGACTAGCGGGCCTCCAAGAGACCCAGTACTTC
CDR3aa: CATSRDDSRRLAGLQETQYF

j_gene: TRBJ2-7
v_gene: TRBV7-9
d_gene: .
abundance: many
CDR3nt: TGTGCCAGCAGCTTTACGGGACTGGCCTACGAGCAGTACTTC
CDR3aa: CASSFTGLAYEQYF

j_gene: TRBJ2-1
v_gene: TRBV28
d_gene: TRBD1
abundance: many
CDR3nt: TGTGCTGTCACAGGGGGGATCTCCCGCCTTCCCTACAATGAGCAGTTCTTC
CDR3aa: CAVTGGISRLPYNEQFF